These T cell receptor beta chains were read from a single sample in a study of T cell responses to AZD1222 COVID-19 vaccine. Sequenced by immunoSEQ multiplex PCR; TCRdb stores in-frame clones only, minus some. The top ten hold about 3% of the sample, which has approximately 140,000 clones, roughly 90% seen once. Sequenced here: peripheral blood, sampled on day 0 of AZD1222 vaccination. The receptors were sampled from an adult in good health. CDR3s include the opening cysteine and the closing phenylalanine or tryptophan. The D gene is left open where the match is weak. Size tells how often a clone was seen (once, few, many) or the class of an expanded clone, and some rows leave it out.

NA	TRBJ1-2	TRBV29-1	NA	TGCAGCGTTGAAGATCTTGCCGGGGGGGACGGCTACACCTTC	CSVEDLAGGDGYTF
NA	TRBJ2-2	TRBV7-3	NA	TGTGCCAGCAGCTTTGTGGGAGGAGGCGACACCGGGGAGCTGTTTTTT	CASSFVGGGDTGELFF
NA	TRBJ2-3	TRBV6-2/TRBV6-3	NA	TGTGCCAGCAGTTACGGTAGGAGGGATACGCAGTATTTT	CASSYGRRDTQYF
NA	TRBJ1-3	TRBV7-8	NA	TGTGCCAGCAGCTTAGCCTGGGGGAAATTGGACACCATATATTTT	CASSLAWGKLDTIYF
NA	TRBJ2-7	TRBV2	NA	TGTGCCAGCAGTGAAGGGGGATTTATCTCCTACGAGCAGTACTTC	CASSEGGFISYEQYF
NA	TRBJ2-6	TRBV7-2	NA	TGTGCCAGCAGCCTTATTCCGGGGGCGCGCTCTGGGGCCAACGTCCTGACTTTC	CASSLIPGARSGANVLTF
NA	TRBJ1-6	TRBV6-1	once	TGTGCCAGCAGTGAGGGAGGGGTTCGAAACTGGCTTCATTCACCCCTCCACTTT	CASSEGGVRNWLHSPLHF
TRBD1	TRBJ2-7	TRBV29-1	NA	TGCAGCGTTCACAGGGGTAGCTACGAGCAGTACTTC	CSVHRGSYEQYF
TRBD1	TRBJ2-3	TRBV2	NA	TGTGCCAGCAGGCTACAGGGGGCGTTAGATACGCAGTATTTT	CASRLQGALDTQYF
NA	TRBJ2-7	TRBV7-9	once	TGTGCCAGCAGCTTGACTAAGAATGGGGACGAGCAGTACTTC	CASSLTKNGDEQYF
TRBD1	TRBJ2-7	TRBV28	NA	TGTGCCAGCAGTTTAACCGGGACAGGTTCCTACGAGCAGTACTTC	CASSLTGTGSYEQYF
NA	TRBJ2-1	TRBV9	NA	TGTGCCAGCAGCGTAGCCGGGGGCCGCTCCTACAATGAGCAGTTCTTC	CASSVAGGRSYNEQFF
NA	TRBJ1-4	TRBV5-5	once	TGTGCCAGCAGTGCCGCCGCGTCAGGAGCCCTCACAACTAATGAAAAACTGTTTTTT	CASSAAASGALTTNEKLFF
NA	TRBJ1-1	TRBV18	NA	TGTGCCAGCTCACCGGCCGGGCGGAACACTGAAGCTTTCTTT	CASSPAGRNTEAFF
NA	TRBJ1-2	TRBV7-2	NA	TGTGCCAGCAGCTTAGCGGGCAGGGCCTATGGCTACACCTTC	CASSLAGRAYGYTF
TRBD2	TRBJ2-7	TRBV9	NA	TGTGCCAGCAGCCTGACTAGCGGGAGGGATTACGAGCAGTACTTC	CASSLTSGRDYEQYF
NA	TRBJ2-1	TRBV6-2/TRBV6-3	NA	TGTGCCAGCAGTTACGATTATTGGATTAAGTACAATGAGCAGTTCTTC	CASSYDYWIKYNEQFF
NA	TRBJ1-5	TRBV5-6	NA	TGTGCCAGCAGCTTGGGGCACGCCAGCAATCAGCCCCAGCATTTT	CASSLGHASNQPQHF
NA	TRBJ1-3	TRBV7-9	NA	TGTGCCAGCAAGGGGGTCTCTGGAAACACCATATATTTT	CASKGVSGNTIYF
NA	TRBJ1-4	TRBV6-2/TRBV6-3	NA	TGTGCCAGCAGCGGTCGCCGTACGGAAAAACTGTTTTTT	CASSGRRTEKLFF
NA	TRBJ2-3	TRBV20-1	NA	TGCAGTGCTAGTGGGCTGTTGAGTAGTTCCACAGATACGCAGTATTTT	CSASGLLSSSTDTQYF
NA	TRBJ2-7	TRBV19	NA	TGTGCCAGTAGTATAGATTTGTGGGGTTCCTACGAGCAGTACTTC	CASSIDLWGSYEQYF
TRBD2	TRBJ2-1	TRBV7-8	NA	TGTGCCAGCAGCTCCCCGCTAGCGGGAGTAGGGAATGAGCAGTTCTTC	CASSSPLAGVGNEQFF
TRBD2	TRBJ2-2	TRBV9	NA	TGTGCCAGCAGCGTAGCGGGGGGGCCTCTCGGGGAGCTGTTTTTT	CASSVAGGPLGELFF
NA	TRBJ1-2	TRBV5-1	once	TGCGCCAGCAGCACCAACAGGGAAAACTATGGCTACACCTTC	CASSTNRENYGYTF
NA	TRBJ1-2	TRBV28	NA	TGTGCCAGCAGTGCGGACGGCGCCTTAGTTGGCTACACCTTC	CASSADGALVGYTF
TRBD2	TRBJ2-1	TRBV29-1	NA	TGCAGCGTTGGGGCGGGGGTAGAGTTCTTC	CSVGAGVEFF
NA	TRBJ1-2	TRBV29-1	NA	TGCAGCGTTGAATGGAATACCTATGGCTACACCTTC	CSVEWNTYGYTF
NA	TRBJ2-4	TRBV21-1	once	TGTGCCAGCAGCATAGGGGAACCGGGCGGGGACCGAACCAAAAACATTCAGTACTTC	CASSIGEPGGDRTKNIQYF
TRBD1	TRBJ1-1	TRBV5-6	NA	TGTGCCAGCAGCCTGGGACAGCCGAACACTGAAGCTTTCTTT	CASSLGQPNTEAFF
NA	TRBJ1-3	TRBV9	few	TGTGCCAGCAGCCCCAGTGGGCGAGATGGAAACACCATATATTTT	CASSPSGRDGNTIYF
TRBD1	TRBJ2-4	TRBV5-6	once	TGTGCCAGCAGCTTAAGCGGGACAGGGGGTGCCATTCAGTACTTC	CASSLSGTGGAIQYF
NA	TRBJ1-5	TRBV6-5	NA	TGTGCCAGCAGTTTCCAGGACAGTAGGAATCAGCCCCAGCATTTT	CASSFQDSRNQPQHF